These 10 T cell receptor beta chains came from one sample sequenced in a study of blood T cell repertoires in COVID-19. Profiling relied on immunoSEQ multiplex PCR, and the TCRdb table lists in-frame clones only, not all of them. The sample has roughly 180,000 clones; roughly 76% are singletons. Sequencing was performed on peripheral blood. Receptors originate from a woman aged 40-49 years with COVID-19, enrolled during active disease.

The rearrangement joins TRBV28 to TRBJ2-1, with 16 bases that match TRBD2. Trimming removed 5 bases from V and 7 bases from J; junction bases left unmatched: 11. The CDR3 covers 18 residues. In germline, CDR1 is MDHEN, CDR2 SYDVKM. CDR3 bases: TGTGCCAGCAGTCCCGGGACTAGCGGGAGGGCCCGATGGAATGAGCAGTTCTTC. It codes for CASSPGTSGRARWNEQFF.

This clone was picked up a small number of times. The same CDR3 arises from other DNA sequences in this sample as well. The genes are TRBV5-1 and TRBJ2-1, with a possible D match to TRBD2 (5 bases). From germline, CDR1 is SGHRS and CDR2 YFSETQ. The CDR3 totals 15 residues. The V end lost 0 bases, the J end lost 0 bases, and 7 bases lay between the germline ends. CDR3 DNA: TGCGCCAGCAGCTTGGGAGGGAGCTCCTACAATGAGCAGTTCTTC. This codes for CASSLGGSSYNEQFF.

The rearrangement joins TRBV18 to TRBJ2-3; D gene ambiguous. There are 14 residues in the CDR3. Germline V lookup: CDR1 KGHSH, CDR2 LQKENI. V dropped 2 bases and J dropped 2 bases, with 8 bases sitting between them. This CDR3 is CASSPNYSTDTQYF. The CDR3 nucleotides read TGTGCCAGCTCACCAAACTACTCCACAGATACGCAGTATTTT.

This chain joins TRBV5-5 and TRBJ2-7; the match to TRBD1 covers 8 bases. V trimming: 2 bases; J trimming: 7 bases; junction bases outside the gene matches: 17. The CDR3 length is 17 residues. Germline V gives CDR1 SGHKS, CDR2 YYEKEE (reference sequence). CDR3 sequence: CASSFSLGRDRSREQYF. DNA for the CDR3: TGTGCCAGCAGCTTCTCTTTGGGCCGGGACAGGTCGCGGGAGCAGTACTTC.

The sample holds a few counts of this clone. The CDR3 sequence is CASSQERVNSPLHF. CDR3 nucleotides: TGTGCCAGCAGCCAAGAGAGGGTTAATTCACCCCTCCACTTT. This chain uses TRBV16 with TRBJ1-6, with D uncertain. Trimming took off 2 bases at V and 6 bases at J, with 8 bases between the two ends. This CDR3 is 14 amino acids long. In germline, CDR1 is KGHSY, CDR2 FQNENV. Full variable domain (outside the CDR3, taken from reference TRBV16 and TRBJ1-6): GEEVAQTPKHLVRGEGQKAKLYCAPIKGHSYVFWYQQVLKNEFKFLISFQNENVFDETGMPKERFSAKCLPNSPCSLEIQATKLEDSAVYFCASSQERVNSPLHFGNGTRLTVT.

This CDR3 reads CASSFTGSKKQYF. In nucleotides, the CDR3 is TGTGCCAGCAGCTTCACAGGGTCGAAAAAGCAGTACTTC. The gene calls are TRBV7-2 and TRBJ2-7, with D maybe TRBD1 (6 bases). Trimming removed 3 bases from V and 8 bases from J, with 14 bases in between. This CDR3 has 13 amino acids. Germline-derived CDR1 and CDR2 are SGHTA and FQGNSA.

CDR3 coding DNA: TGCAGCGTTGATCGGGAGGTCCGGGGAGATACGCAGTATTTT. This codes for CSVDREVRGDTQYF. The gene calls are TRBV29-1 and TRBJ2-3, with TRBD2 matching 7 bases. Trimming took 3 bases from V and 5 from J; bases not matched to a gene: 8. The CDR3 sequence is 14 residues long. Germline V gene sequence: CDR1 SQVTM, CDR2 ANQGSEA.

This clone was seen more than once but under ten times. The chain combines TRBV7-3 with TRBJ2-1; perhaps TRBD1 as D (6 bases). V lost 2 bases to trimming and J lost 9 bases, with 11 bases between them. Germline CDR1 and CDR2: SGHTA and FQGTGA. This CDR3 is built from 13 residues. The CDR3 loop reads CASSLGGPGEQFF. The CDR3 DNA sequence: TGTGCCAGCAGCTTAGGGGGCCCGGGTGAGCAGTTCTTC.

This clone was observed a single time. The chain is built from TRBV7-9 and TRBJ1-3, with 7 bases identical to TRBD1. CDR3 length: 16 residues. Germline V gene lookup returns CDR1 SEHNR and CDR2 FQNEAQ (reference sequence). V shed 3 bases and J 0 bases; nucleotides not matched to a gene: 5. This CDR3 reads CASSFTTGNSGNTIYF. DNA of the CDR3: TGTGCCAGCAGCTTTACGACAGGGAACTCTGGAAACACCATATATTTT.

The table lists this clone with many counts. The chain is built from TRBV20-1 and TRBJ2-7; 8 nucleotides match TRBD2. The CDR3 runs to 13 residues. Germline CDR1 is DFQATT and CDR2 is SNEGSKA (reference sequence). After removal of 3 bases from V and 5 bases from J, the junction contained 6 bases not matched to a gene. CDR3 DNA sequence: TGCAGTGCTAGTACCGGGAGGGCTCACGAGCAGTACTTC. Amino acids: CSASTGRAHEQYF.